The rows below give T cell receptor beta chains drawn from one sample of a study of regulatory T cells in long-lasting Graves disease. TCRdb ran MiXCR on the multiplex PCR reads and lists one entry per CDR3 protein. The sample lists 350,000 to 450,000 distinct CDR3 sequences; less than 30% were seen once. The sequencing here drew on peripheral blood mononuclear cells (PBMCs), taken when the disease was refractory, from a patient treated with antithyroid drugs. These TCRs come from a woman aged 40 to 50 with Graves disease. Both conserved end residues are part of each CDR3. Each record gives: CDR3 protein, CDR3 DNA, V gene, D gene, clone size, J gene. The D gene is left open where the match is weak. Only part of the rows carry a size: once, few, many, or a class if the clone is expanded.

CASPPGLEVTGELFF | TGCGCCAGCCCCCCGGGACTCGAGGTGACCGGGGAGCTGTTTTTT | TRBV5-1 | NA | NA | TRBJ2-2
CATAGLAGVETQYF | TGTGCCACCGCGGGACTAGCGGGAGTAGAGACCCAGTACTTC | TRBV10-3 | TRBD2 | many | TRBJ2-5
CASSLRQQNTEAFF | TGTGCCAGCAGTTTACGACAGCAGAACACTGAAGCTTTCTTT | TRBV12-3/TRBV12-4 | NA | many | TRBJ1-1
CSAPLDSGGGYTF | TGCAGTGCTCCTTTAGATTCAGGGGGTGGCTACACCTTC | TRBV20-1 | TRBD1 | few | TRBJ1-2
CASTRGVGTQYF | TGTGCCAGCACCCGGGGAGTGGGGACCCAGTACTTC | TRBV2 | NA | many | TRBJ2-5
CSVVFGAGELFF | NA | TRBV29-1 | NA | few | TRBJ2-2
CASSSRQGIDYEQYF | TGTGCCAGCAGCTCTAGACAGGGGATTGACTACGAGCAGTACTTC | TRBV7-8 | TRBD1 | many | TRBJ2-7
CSADTSARYNEQFF | TGCAGTGCGGATACTAGCGCCCGGTACAATGAGCAGTTCTTC | TRBV20-1 | TRBD2 | few | TRBJ2-1
CASSLGGASTSGSLEQYF | TGTGCCAGCAGTTTGGGGGGGGCCTCGACTAGCGGGAGTTTGGAGCAGTACTTC | TRBV12-3/TRBV12-4 | TRBD2 | many | TRBJ2-7
CASSVGAGHPYEQYF | TGTGCCAGCAGTGTCGGTGCGGGACACCCCTACGAGCAGTACTTC | TRBV6-1 | NA | many | TRBJ2-7
CAGSLTGLFDEQYF | TGTGCCGGCAGTTTAACGGGGTTGTTCGACGAGCAGTACTTC | TRBV28 | NA | once | TRBJ2-7
CASSRPGQWTHEAFF | TGTGCCAGCAGCCGACCGGGACAGTGGACCCATGAAGCTTTCTTT | TRBV12-3/TRBV12-4 | TRBD1 | many | TRBJ1-1
CATSRTTNYGYTF | TGTGCCACCAGCAGGACCACTAACTATGGCTACACCTTC | TRBV15 | NA | few | TRBJ1-2
CASSPPGQLNTEAFF | TGTGCCAGCAGCCCCCCGGGACAGCTGAACACTGAAGCTTTCTTT | TRBV28 | TRBD1 | many | TRBJ1-1
CASSLTSGRQYF | TGTGCCAGCAGTTTAACTAGCGGGAGGCAGTATTTT | TRBV12-3/TRBV12-4 | TRBD2 | few | TRBJ2-3
CSAKLAGGGYEQYF | TGCAGCGCCAAACTAGCGGGAGGGGGTTACGAGCAGTACTTC | TRBV29-1 | TRBD2 | many | TRBJ2-7
CASSLLESSYNEQFF | TGTGCCAGCAGTTTGCTCGAGAGCTCCTACAATGAGCAGTTCTTC | TRBV27 | NA | NA | TRBJ2-1
CSVGGSLAGYEQYF | TGCAGCGTTGGAGGTTCTCTAGCGGGCTACGAGCAGTACTTC | TRBV29-1 | TRBD2 | NA | TRBJ2-7
CSASALAGVHEQYF | TGCAGTGCTAGTGCGCTAGCGGGAGTTCACGAGCAGTACTTC | TRBV20-1 | TRBD2 | few | TRBJ2-7
CASSRDRRYTGELFF | TGTGCCAGCAGTAGGGACAGGAGGTACACCGGGGAGCTGTTTTTT | TRBV12-3/TRBV12-4 | TRBD1 | few | TRBJ2-2
CASSLWGRGAGWDTEAFF | TGTGCCAGCAGCTTATGGGGGAGGGGCGCCGGGTGGGACACTGAAGCTTTCTTT | TRBV7-2 | NA | NA | TRBJ1-1
CASSLTGWNYGYTF | TGCGCCAGCAGCTTGACGGGTTGGAACTATGGCTACACCTTC | TRBV5-1 | NA | NA | TRBJ1-2
CASSLPGDTGELFF | TGCGCCAGCAGCTTGCCCGGGGATACCGGGGAGCTGTTTTTT | TRBV5-1 | NA | few | TRBJ2-2
CASSQGGDEQYF | TGCGCCAGCAGCCAAGGTGGTGACGAGCAGTACTTC | TRBV4-1 | NA | few | TRBJ2-7
CASSYSTVSEQYF | TGTGCCAGCAGTTACTCGACCGTATCCGAGCAGTACTTC | TRBV6-5 | NA | many | TRBJ2-7
CSVETGLAGGMVGETQYF | TGCAGCGTTGAAACGGGACTAGCGGGAGGGATGGTAGGAGAGACCCAGTACTTC | TRBV29-1 | TRBD2 | many | TRBJ2-5
CASSQAASGRDGSYEQYF | TGTGCCAGCAGCCAAGCCGCTAGCGGGAGAGACGGCTCCTACGAGCAGTACTTC | TRBV28 | TRBD2 | NA | TRBJ2-7
CASSSEALFTEAFF | TGTGCCAGCAGTTCCGAGGCTTTGTTCACTGAAGCTTTCTTT | TRBV28 | NA | many | TRBJ1-1
CASRGGLAGAYEQYF | TGTGCCAGCAGGGGGGGACTAGCGGGAGCCTACGAGCAGTACTTC | TRBV6-1 | TRBD2 | few | TRBJ2-7
CASSLVAGTRLEAFF | TGTGCCAGCAGCTTGGTGGCAGGGACGAGACTCGAAGCTTTCTTT | TRBV5-7 | NA | NA | TRBJ1-1
CASSLGQADEQFF | TGCGCCAGCAGCTTGGGACAGGCGGATGAGCAGTTCTTC | TRBV5-1 | NA | NA | TRBJ2-1
CASSPGPRVLRYEQHF | TGTGCCAGCAGCCCCGGACCCAGGGTTCTCCGCTACGAGCAGCACTTC | TRBV7-9 | NA | NA | TRBJ2-7
CASSRKLAGGFTGELFF | TGTGCCAGCAGCCGAAAACTAGCGGGGGGTTTCACCGGGGAGCTGTTTTTT | TRBV2 | TRBD2 | NA | TRBJ2-2
CASSVGNRDTEAFF | TGTGCCAGCAGCGTTGGGAATAGGGACACTGAAGCTTTCTTT | TRBV6-1 | NA | many | TRBJ1-1
CATGADGNQPQHF | TGTGCAACGGGGGCGGATGGTAATCAGCCCCAGCATTTT | TRBV10-3 | NA | NA | TRBJ1-5
CASSVDRDRGFSTEAFF | TGTGCCAGCAGCGTAGACCGGGACAGGGGATTTAGCACTGAAGCTTTCTTT | TRBV9 | TRBD1 | NA | TRBJ1-1
CAISEHWTGQRETQYF | TGTGCCATCAGTGAGCACTGGACAGGCCAGCGAGAGACCCAGTACTTC | TRBV10-3 | TRBD1 | many | TRBJ2-5
CASSSTAQGAQHF | TGTGCCAGCAGTTCAACAGCACAGGGAGCCCAGCATTTT | TRBV27 | NA | NA | TRBJ1-5
CASRQEFGNSPLHF | TGTGCCAGCAGACAGGAGTTCGGGAATTCACCCCTCCACTTT | TRBV2 | NA | NA | TRBJ1-6
CAYAIGTGLGTQYF | TGTGCGTACGCTATCGGGACAGGCCTAGGGACCCAGTACTTC | TRBV30 | TRBD1 | NA | TRBJ2-5
CASSPRLANSPLHF | TGTGCCAGCAGTCCGCGACTAGCGAATTCACCCCTCCACTTT | TRBV6-1 | NA | many | TRBJ1-6
CASSSLLDEQYF | TGTGCCAGCAGCTCATTATTAGACGAGCAGTACTTC | TRBV11-2 | NA | few | TRBJ2-7
CASSFGGESYEQYF | TGTGCCAGCAGTTTTGGGGGAGAAAGCTACGAGCAGTACTTC | TRBV12-3/TRBV12-4 | NA | many | TRBJ2-7
CASNRGANEKLFF | TGTGCCTCCAACAGGGGGGCTAATGAAAAACTGTTTTTT | TRBV10-3 | TRBD1 | NA | TRBJ1-4
CASSLDRGVWQPQHF | TGTGCCAGCAGCCTCGACAGGGGGGTGTGGCAGCCCCAGCATTTT | TRBV7-2 | TRBD1 | NA | TRBJ1-5
CASSYGLAGGPEWDEQYF | TGTGCCAGCAGTTACGGATTAGCGGGAGGGCCAGAGTGGGACGAGCAGTACTTC | TRBV6-5 | TRBD2 | few | TRBJ2-7
CASSVESSYEQYF | TGTGCCAGCAGCGTAGAAAGTAGTTACGAGCAGTACTTC | TRBV9 | NA | many | TRBJ2-7
CASSSPGQLNYGYTF | TGTGCCAGCAGCTCCCCCGGACAGTTGAACTATGGCTACACCTTC | TRBV7-9 | NA | NA | TRBJ1-2
CASSKKGRSGANVLTF | TGTGCCAGTAGTAAAAAAGGGAGGTCTGGGGCCAACGTCCTGACTTTC | TRBV19 | NA | few | TRBJ2-6
CASSLARRRDMNTEAFF | TGTGCCAGCAGCTTGGCCCGCCGGAGGGACATGAACACTGAAGCTTTCTTT | TRBV5-8 | NA | few | TRBJ1-1
CASRGGLSRQETQYF | TGCGCCAGCAGAGGGGGTTTGAGTAGGCAAGAGACCCAGTACTTC | TRBV5-1 | NA | NA | TRBJ2-5
CSAPGDRGLTEAFF | TGCAGTGCCCCCGGGGACAGGGGGCTCACTGAAGCTTTCTTT | TRBV20-1 | TRBD1 | few | TRBJ1-1